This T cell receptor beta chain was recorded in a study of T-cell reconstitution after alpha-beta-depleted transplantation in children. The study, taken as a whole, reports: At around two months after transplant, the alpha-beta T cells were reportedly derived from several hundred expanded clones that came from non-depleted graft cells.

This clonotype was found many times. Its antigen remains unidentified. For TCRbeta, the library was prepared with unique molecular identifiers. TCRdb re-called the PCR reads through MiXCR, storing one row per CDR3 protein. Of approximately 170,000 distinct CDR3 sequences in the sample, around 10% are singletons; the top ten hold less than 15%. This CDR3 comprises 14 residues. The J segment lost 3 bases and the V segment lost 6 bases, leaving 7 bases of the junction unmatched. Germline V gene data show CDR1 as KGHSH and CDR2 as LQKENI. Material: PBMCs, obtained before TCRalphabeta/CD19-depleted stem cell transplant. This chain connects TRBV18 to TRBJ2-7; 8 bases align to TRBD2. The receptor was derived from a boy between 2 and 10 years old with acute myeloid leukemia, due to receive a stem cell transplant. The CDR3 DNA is TGTGCCAGCTCCGATGCGGGAGGAAGCTACGAGCAGTACTTC. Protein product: CASSDAGGSYEQYF. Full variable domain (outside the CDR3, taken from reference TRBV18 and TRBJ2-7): NAGVMQNPRHLVRRRGQEARLRCSPMKGHSHVYWYRQLPEEGLKFMVYLQKENIIDESGMPKERFSAEFPKEGPSILRIQQVVRGDSAAYFCASSDAGGSYEQYFGPGTRLTVT.